The rows below give T cell receptor beta chains drawn from one sample of a study of identical twins. TCRdb itself ran the 5' RACE reads through MiXCR, one entry per CDR3 protein. Altogether over 600,000 distinct CDR3 sequences are present, 21% being singletons, with the ten largest covering roughly 4%. The data were also submitted as part of a second study, on T cells expressing NK-cell markers.

The specimen was PBMCs. These receptors were obtained from a woman aged 18-29 years in good health. Both conserved end residues are part of each CDR3. Fields, in order: V gene, clone size, D gene, J gene, CDR3 protein, CDR3 DNA. The D gene is left open where the match is weak. The listing skips clone size in some rows; elsewhere it reads once, few, many or a size class.

v_call: TRBV7-2; clone_size: few; d_call: -; j_call: TRBJ2-2; cdr3_aa: CASSLIPGYYHLGELFF; cdr3_nt: TGTGCCAGCAGCTTAATTCCGGGCTACTACCACCTCGGGGAGCTGTTTTTT
v_call: TRBV3-1; clone_size: few; d_call: TRBD2; j_call: TRBJ2-7; cdr3_aa: CASSRPGGSSYEQYF; cdr3_nt: TGTGCCAGCAGCCGGCCGGGGGGAAGCTCCTACGAGCAGTACTTC
v_call: TRBV3-1; clone_size: few; d_call: -; j_call: TRBJ1-1; cdr3_aa: CASFMVQGDTSTEAFF; cdr3_nt: TGTGCTAGTTTTATGGTACAGGGCGATACGAGCACTGAAGCTTTCTTT
v_call: TRBV7-9; clone_size: many; d_call: -; j_call: TRBJ1-6; cdr3_aa: CASSLRGTPLHF; cdr3_nt: TGTGCCAGCAGCTTACGTGGTACACCCCTCCACTTT
v_call: TRBV5-1; clone_size: -; d_call: -; j_call: TRBJ1-1; cdr3_aa: CASSLGGPGTTEAFF; cdr3_nt: TGCGCCAGCAGCTTGGGAGGGCCCGGTACGACTGAAGCTTTCTTT
v_call: TRBV9; clone_size: few; d_call: -; j_call: TRBJ1-2; cdr3_aa: CASSVEEEGYTF; cdr3_nt: TGTGCCAGCAGCGTAGAGGAGGAGGGCTACACCTTC
v_call: TRBV7-7; clone_size: -; d_call: -; j_call: TRBJ2-2; cdr3_aa: CASSLGPGKSSTGELFF; cdr3_nt: TGTGCTAGCAGCTTAGGGCCTGGCAAGAGTTCCACCGGGGAGCTGTTTTTT
v_call: TRBV6-2/TRBV6-3; clone_size: -; d_call: TRBD2; j_call: TRBJ2-1; cdr3_aa: CASSYRGGEQFF; cdr3_nt: TGTGCCAGCAGTTACCGGGGGGGTGAGCAGTTCTTC
v_call: TRBV5-5; clone_size: -; d_call: -; j_call: TRBJ2-7; cdr3_aa: CASSLDTWTETGQYF; cdr3_nt: TGTGCCAGCAGCTTGGATACCTGGACGGAGACAGGACAGTACTTC
v_call: TRBV5-1; clone_size: few; d_call: -; j_call: TRBJ2-7; cdr3_aa: CASSLDRDRDEQYF; cdr3_nt: TGCGCCAGCAGCTTGGACAGGGATAGGGACGAGCAGTACTTC
v_call: TRBV12-3/TRBV12-4; clone_size: -; d_call: TRBD1; j_call: TRBJ2-7; cdr3_aa: CASSTSDRGYEQYF; cdr3_nt: TGTGCCAGCAGTACCTCGGACAGGGGCTACGAGCAGTACTTC
v_call: TRBV20-1; clone_size: few; d_call: TRBD2; j_call: TRBJ2-7; cdr3_aa: CSASSRTSGSYEQYF; cdr3_nt: TGCAGTGCTAGTTCCCGGACTAGCGGTTCCTACGAGCAGTACTTC
v_call: TRBV7-2; clone_size: -; d_call: -; j_call: TRBJ2-2; cdr3_aa: CATTRGLPGELFF; cdr3_nt: TGTGCCACAACTAGGGGATTGCCCGGGGAGCTGTTTTTT
v_call: TRBV7-9; clone_size: many; d_call: TRBD2; j_call: TRBJ2-1; cdr3_aa: CASSAQREGPYNEQFF; cdr3_nt: TGTGCCAGCAGCGCACAGCGGGAGGGCCCCTACAATGAGCAGTTCTTC
v_call: TRBV5-1; clone_size: -; d_call: -; j_call: TRBJ2-7; cdr3_aa: CASTDNPHEQYF; cdr3_nt: TGCGCCTCAACAGATAACCCACACGAGCAGTACTTC
v_call: TRBV3-1; clone_size: -; d_call: -; j_call: TRBJ2-1; cdr3_aa: CASSQARAWGNEQFF; cdr3_nt: TGTGCCAGCAGCCAAGCACGCGCCTGGGGAAATGAGCAGTTCTTC
v_call: TRBV30; clone_size: few; d_call: -; j_call: TRBJ2-2; cdr3_aa: CAWSVGGSAGELFF; cdr3_nt: TGTGCCTGGAGTGTAGGTGGAAGCGCCGGGGAGCTGTTTTTT
v_call: TRBV9; clone_size: many; d_call: -; j_call: TRBJ2-1; cdr3_aa: CASSPRGGETYNEQFF; cdr3_nt: TGTGCCAGCAGCCCGAGGGGTGGGGAGACCTACAATGAGCAGTTCTTC
v_call: TRBV5-1; clone_size: once; d_call: -; j_call: TRBJ2-3; cdr3_aa: CASSFMMSTDTQYF; cdr3_nt: TGCGCCAGCAGCTTTATGATGAGCACAGATACGCAGTATTTT
v_call: TRBV27; clone_size: few; d_call: -; j_call: TRBJ2-7; cdr3_aa: CAISRGPWGEQYF; cdr3_nt: TGTGCCATATCACGTGGGCCCTGGGGCGAGCAGTACTTC
v_call: TRBV29-1; clone_size: few; d_call: TRBD1; j_call: TRBJ2-7; cdr3_aa: CSADTTGTYEQYF; cdr3_nt: TGCAGCGCCGACACGACAGGGACCTACGAGCAGTACTTC
v_call: TRBV5-1; clone_size: -; d_call: -; j_call: TRBJ2-5; cdr3_aa: CASSLGFRETQYF; cdr3_nt: TGCGCCAGCAGCTTGGGCTTCAGGGAGACCCAGTACTTC
v_call: TRBV7-6; clone_size: few; d_call: -; j_call: TRBJ1-3; cdr3_aa: CASSQGRGTGNTIYF; cdr3_nt: TGTGCCAGCAGCCAGGGGAGGGGCACTGGAAACACCATATATTTT
v_call: TRBV5-1; clone_size: -; d_call: -; j_call: TRBJ1-1; cdr3_aa: CASSLIAGGDTEAFF; cdr3_nt: TGCGCCAGCAGCTTGATTGCCGGGGGCGACACTGAAGCTTTCTTT
v_call: TRBV12-3/TRBV12-4; clone_size: many; d_call: -; j_call: TRBJ2-1; cdr3_aa: CASSLGDLSYNEQFF; cdr3_nt: TGTGCCAGCAGTTTAGGAGACCTAAGCTACAATGAGCAGTTCTTC
v_call: TRBV27; clone_size: -; d_call: -; j_call: TRBJ2-3; cdr3_aa: CASSLRGGGAPTDTQYF; cdr3_nt: TGTGCCAGCAGTCTACGAGGTGGGGGGGCTCCGACAGATACGCAGTATTTT
v_call: TRBV27; clone_size: few; d_call: -; j_call: TRBJ1-6; cdr3_aa: CASQGSSYNSPLHF; cdr3_nt: TGTGCCAGTCAGGGGTCTTCCTATAATTCACCCCTCCACTTT
v_call: TRBV5-1; clone_size: -; d_call: -; j_call: TRBJ1-1; cdr3_aa: CASSLIPRGGGTEAFF; cdr3_nt: TGCGCCAGCAGCTTAATTCCACGGGGAGGAGGGACTGAAGCTTTCTTT
v_call: TRBV6-5; clone_size: -; d_call: TRBD2; j_call: TRBJ2-5; cdr3_aa: CASTASGETQYF; cdr3_nt: TGTGCCAGCACCGCTAGCGGGGAGACCCAGTACTTC
v_call: TRBV12-3/TRBV12-4; clone_size: -; d_call: -; j_call: TRBJ2-2; cdr3_aa: CASSRRGGELFF; cdr3_nt: TGTGCCAGCAGTAGAAGGGGCGGGGAGCTGTTTTTT
v_call: TRBV20-1; clone_size: -; d_call: TRBD1; j_call: TRBJ2-4; cdr3_aa: CSARDTTGTANIQYF; cdr3_nt: TGCAGTGCTAGAGATACCACCGGGACAGCAAACATTCAGTACTTC
v_call: TRBV5-1; clone_size: -; d_call: TRBD1; j_call: TRBJ2-7; cdr3_aa: CASTSGTDIYEQYF; cdr3_nt: TGCGCCAGTACTTCCGGGACAGACATCTACGAGCAGTACTTC
v_call: TRBV9; clone_size: few; d_call: -; j_call: TRBJ1-6; cdr3_aa: CASSASGSGGALHF; cdr3_nt: TGTGCCAGCAGCGCCTCAGGGTCCGGCGGGGCCCTCCACTTT
v_call: TRBV7-9; clone_size: few; d_call: -; j_call: TRBJ2-7; cdr3_aa: CASSLLRSTGEQYF; cdr3_nt: TGTGCCAGCAGCTTACTCAGGAGTACGGGAGAGCAGTACTTC
v_call: TRBV19; clone_size: -; d_call: TRBD2; j_call: TRBJ2-5; cdr3_aa: CASSRTSEYETQYF; cdr3_nt: TGTGCCAGTAGCCGAACTAGCGAGTATGAGACCCAGTACTTC
v_call: TRBV6-5; clone_size: few; d_call: -; j_call: TRBJ2-5; cdr3_aa: CASSYSWGKVETQYF; cdr3_nt: TGTGCCAGCAGTTACTCATGGGGGAAGGTGGAGACCCAGTACTTC
v_call: TRBV20-1; clone_size: -; d_call: TRBD2; j_call: TRBJ2-7; cdr3_aa: CSVKTSYLHEQYF; cdr3_nt: TGCAGTGTTAAGACTAGCTACCTCCACGAGCAGTACTTC
v_call: TRBV10-3; clone_size: -; d_call: -; j_call: TRBJ1-2; cdr3_aa: CATGLSNYGYTF; cdr3_nt: TGTGCCACGGGACTCTCTAACTATGGCTACACCTTC
v_call: TRBV12-3/TRBV12-4; clone_size: -; d_call: TRBD1; j_call: TRBJ1-2; cdr3_aa: CASSHRQGARGYTF; cdr3_nt: TGTGCCAGCAGTCATAGACAGGGGGCGCGTGGCTACACCTTC
v_call: TRBV5-1; clone_size: few; d_call: TRBD1; j_call: TRBJ1-1; cdr3_aa: CASSEGTANTEAFF; cdr3_nt: TGCGCCAGCAGCGAGGGGACAGCTAACACTGAAGCTTTCTTT
v_call: TRBV10-3; clone_size: -; d_call: -; j_call: TRBJ2-3; cdr3_aa: CATGASDLPDTQYF; cdr3_nt: TGTGCCACGGGGGCTAGTGATTTACCAGATACGCAGTATTTT
v_call: TRBV27; clone_size: many; d_call: -; j_call: TRBJ2-7; cdr3_aa: CASSTRQGGNYEQYF; cdr3_nt: TGTGCCAGCAGTACTCGACAGGGAGGTAACTACGAGCAGTACTTC